Included here is one T cell receptor beta chain sequence, with context. The antigen is unknown. The data were taken from a study of Ad26.COV2.S vaccination and SARS-CoV-2 variants. Study conclusions and caveats: Assessments of TCR breadth and depth may have underestimated the total T cell responses. Recipients of either vaccine or placebo displayed similar breadth of non-spike TCRs.

Using immunoSEQ multiplex PCR, the repertoire was profiled, and TCRdb retains in-frame clones only, with some absent. The table lists hundreds of thousands of clones, around nine tenths of them singletons, with around 5.3% in the top ten. As for treatment: some 20 received Ad26.COV2.S at low or high dose, single or two shots; 5 received placebo; per-sample allocation not given. The investigators took samples on day 63 after the first vaccine or placebo injection. A Boston donor was an adult aged 18-55 years. The CDR3 sequence is 15 residues long. The germline V gene encodes CDR1 SEHNR and CDR2 FQNEAQ (reference sequence). V was shortened by 6 bases and J by 6 bases, with 17 bases between the two germline ends.

The sequencing here drew on peripheral blood, taken in a trial of Ad26.COV2.S vaccine versus placebo. This TCR came from a person aged 18-60 years who received the Ad26.COV2.S COVID-19 vaccine or a placebo. The V and J genes are TRBV7-9 and TRBJ1-4, with D perhaps matching TRBD1 (6 bases). CDR3 coding DNA: TGTGCCAGCAGTCATACAGGGAAGGGGGATGAAAAACTGTTTTTT. This encodes CASSHTGKGDEKLFF.